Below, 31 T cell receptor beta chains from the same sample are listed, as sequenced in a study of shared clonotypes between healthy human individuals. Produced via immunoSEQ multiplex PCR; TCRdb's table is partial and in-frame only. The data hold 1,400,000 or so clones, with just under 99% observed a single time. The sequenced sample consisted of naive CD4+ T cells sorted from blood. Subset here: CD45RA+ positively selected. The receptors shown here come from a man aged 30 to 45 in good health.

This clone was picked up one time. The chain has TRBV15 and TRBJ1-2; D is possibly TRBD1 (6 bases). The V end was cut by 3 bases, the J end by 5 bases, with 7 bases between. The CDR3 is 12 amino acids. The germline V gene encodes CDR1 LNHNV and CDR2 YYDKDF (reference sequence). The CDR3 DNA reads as TGTGCCACCAGCAGCAGGGGTTATGGCTACACCTTC. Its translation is CATSSRGYGYTF.

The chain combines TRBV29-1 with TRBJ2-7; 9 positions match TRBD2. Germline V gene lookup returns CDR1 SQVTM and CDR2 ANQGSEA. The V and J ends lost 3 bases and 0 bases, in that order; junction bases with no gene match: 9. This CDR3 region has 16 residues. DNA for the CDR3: TGCAGCGTTGACCCGGGACTAGCTACCCTCTCCTACGAGCAGTACTTC. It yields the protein CSVDPGLATLSYEQYF.

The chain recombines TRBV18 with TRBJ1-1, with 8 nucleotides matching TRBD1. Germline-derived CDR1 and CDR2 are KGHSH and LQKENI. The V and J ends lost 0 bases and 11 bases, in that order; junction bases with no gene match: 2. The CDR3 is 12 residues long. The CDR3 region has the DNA TGTGCCAGCTCACCACCGGACAGGGATGCTTTCTTT. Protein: CASSPPDRDAFF.

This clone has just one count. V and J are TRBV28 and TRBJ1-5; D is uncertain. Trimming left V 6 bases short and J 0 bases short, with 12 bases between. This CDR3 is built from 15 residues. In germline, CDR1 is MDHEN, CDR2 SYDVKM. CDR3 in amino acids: CASRSYSYSNQPQHF. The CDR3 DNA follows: TGTGCCAGCAGATCCTACAGCTATAGCAATCAGCCCCAGCATTTT. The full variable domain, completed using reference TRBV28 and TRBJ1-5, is DVKVTQSSRYLVKRTGEKVFLECVQDMDHENMFWYRQDPGLGLRLIYFSYDVKMKEKGDIPEGYSVSREKKERFSLILESASTNQTSMYLCASRSYSYSNQPQHFGDGTRLSIL.

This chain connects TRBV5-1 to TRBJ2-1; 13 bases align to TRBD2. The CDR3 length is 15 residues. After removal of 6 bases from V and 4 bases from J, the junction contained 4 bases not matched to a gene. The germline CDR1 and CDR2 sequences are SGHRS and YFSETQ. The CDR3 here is CASNGLAGAYNEQFF. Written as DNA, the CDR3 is TGCGCCAGCAATGGACTAGCGGGGGCATACAATGAGCAGTTCTTC.

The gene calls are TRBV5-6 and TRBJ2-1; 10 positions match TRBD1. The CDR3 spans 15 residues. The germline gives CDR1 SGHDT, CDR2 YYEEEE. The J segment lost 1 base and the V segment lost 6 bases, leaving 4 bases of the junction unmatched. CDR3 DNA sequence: TGTGCCAGCACCCGACAGGGGGCTTCCTACAATGAGCAGTTCTTC. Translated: CASTRQGASYNEQFF.

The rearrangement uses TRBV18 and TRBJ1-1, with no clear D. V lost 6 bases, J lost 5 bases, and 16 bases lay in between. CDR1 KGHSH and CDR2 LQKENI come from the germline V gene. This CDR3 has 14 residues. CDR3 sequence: CASSPREGVTEAFF. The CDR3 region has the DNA TGTGCCAGCTCCCCCCGTGAGGGTGTAACTGAAGCTTTCTTT.

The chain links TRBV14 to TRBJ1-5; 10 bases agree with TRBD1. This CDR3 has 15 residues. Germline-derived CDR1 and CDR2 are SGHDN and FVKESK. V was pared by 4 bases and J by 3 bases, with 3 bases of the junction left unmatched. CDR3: CASSPGQGSNQPQHF. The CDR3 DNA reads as TGTGCCAGCAGCCCGGGACAGGGGTCCAATCAGCCCCAGCATTTT.

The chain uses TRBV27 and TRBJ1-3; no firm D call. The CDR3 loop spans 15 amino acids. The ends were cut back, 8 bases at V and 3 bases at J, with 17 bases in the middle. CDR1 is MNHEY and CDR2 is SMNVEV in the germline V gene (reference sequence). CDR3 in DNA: TGTGCCAGCTCGTACTCTTGGGGAGGTGGAAACACCATATATTTT. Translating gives CASSYSWGGGNTIYF.

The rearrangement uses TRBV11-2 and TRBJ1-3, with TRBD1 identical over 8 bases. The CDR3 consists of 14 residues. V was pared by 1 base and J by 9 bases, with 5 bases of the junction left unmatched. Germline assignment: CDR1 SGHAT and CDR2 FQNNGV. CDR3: CASSLVDRVGTIYF. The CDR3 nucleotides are TGTGCCAGCAGCTTAGTGGACAGGGTTGGCACCATATATTTT.

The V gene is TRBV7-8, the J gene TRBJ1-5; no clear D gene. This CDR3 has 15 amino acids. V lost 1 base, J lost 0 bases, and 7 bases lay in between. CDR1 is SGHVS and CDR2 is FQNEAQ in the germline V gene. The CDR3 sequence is CASSLDRYSNQPQHF. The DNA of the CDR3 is TGTGCCAGCAGCTTAGACAGATATAGCAATCAGCCCCAGCATTTT.

In nucleotides, the CDR3 is TGCGCCAGCAGCCAGCCGGGTAGAGAGACTGAGCAGTTCTTC. This encodes CASSQPGRETEQFF. V usage is TRBV4-3 and J usage is TRBJ2-1; D is unclear. The CDR3 runs to 14 residues. V was pared by 3 bases and J by 9 bases, with 15 bases between. Germline assignment: CDR1 LGHNA and CDR2 YSLEER.

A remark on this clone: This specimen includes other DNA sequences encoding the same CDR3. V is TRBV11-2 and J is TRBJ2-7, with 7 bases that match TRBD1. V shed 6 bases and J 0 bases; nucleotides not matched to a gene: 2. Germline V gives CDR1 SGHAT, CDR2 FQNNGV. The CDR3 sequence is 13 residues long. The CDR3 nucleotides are TGTGCCAGCAGTCGGGACAGCTCCTACGAGCAGTACTTC. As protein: CASSRDSSYEQYF.

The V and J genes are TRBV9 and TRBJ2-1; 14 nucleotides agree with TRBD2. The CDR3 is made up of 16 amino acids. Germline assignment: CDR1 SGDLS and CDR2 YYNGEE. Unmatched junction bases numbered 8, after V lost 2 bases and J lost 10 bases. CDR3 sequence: CASSVLTSGRAQEQFF. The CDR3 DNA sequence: TGTGCCAGCAGCGTCCTGACTAGCGGGAGGGCCCAGGAGCAGTTCTTC.

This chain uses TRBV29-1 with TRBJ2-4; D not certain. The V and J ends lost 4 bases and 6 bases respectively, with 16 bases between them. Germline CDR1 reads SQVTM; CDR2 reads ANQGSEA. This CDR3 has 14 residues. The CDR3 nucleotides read TGCAGCGTTGTAGGGCTTTCGGGCAGAAACATTCAGTACTTC. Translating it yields CSVVGLSGRNIQYF.

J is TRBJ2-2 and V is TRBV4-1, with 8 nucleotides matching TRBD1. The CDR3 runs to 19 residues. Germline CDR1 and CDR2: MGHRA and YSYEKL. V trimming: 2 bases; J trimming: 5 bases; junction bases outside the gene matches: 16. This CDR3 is CASSQFQGAGGDGTGELFF. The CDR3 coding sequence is TGCGCCAGCAGCCAATTCCAGGGGGCCGGGGGTGACGGGACCGGGGAGCTGTTTTTT.

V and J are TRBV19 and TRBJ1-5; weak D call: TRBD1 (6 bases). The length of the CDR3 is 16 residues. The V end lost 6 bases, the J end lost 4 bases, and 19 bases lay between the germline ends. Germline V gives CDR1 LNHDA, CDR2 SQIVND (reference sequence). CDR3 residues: CASSATVQGVNQPQHF. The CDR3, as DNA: TGTGCCAGTAGCGCGACCGTACAGGGTGTAAATCAGCCCCAGCATTTT. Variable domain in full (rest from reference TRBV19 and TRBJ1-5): DGGITQSPKYLFRKEGQNVTLSCEQNLNHDAMYWYRQDPGQGLRLIYYSQIVNDFQKGDIAEGYSVSREKKESFPLTVTSAQKNPTAFYLCASSATVQGVNQPQHFGDGTRLSIL.

Here the CDR3 reads CASSLSGRSNEKLFF. CDR3 bases: TGTGCCAGCAGCCTGTCAGGGCGGAGTAATGAAAAACTGTTTTTT. J is TRBJ1-4 and V is TRBV28; D perhaps matches TRBD1 (5 bases). CDR3 length equals 15 residues. V lost 6 bases and J lost 4, with 15 bases in between. The germline V gene encodes CDR1 MDHEN and CDR2 SYDVKM. Together with reference TRBV28 and TRBJ1-4, the CDR3 gives the full variable domain: DVKVTQSSRYLVKRTGEKVFLECVQDMDHENMFWYRQDPGLGLRLIYFSYDVKMKEKGDIPEGYSVSREKKERFSLILESASTNQTSMYLCASSLSGRSNEKLFFGSGTQLSVL.

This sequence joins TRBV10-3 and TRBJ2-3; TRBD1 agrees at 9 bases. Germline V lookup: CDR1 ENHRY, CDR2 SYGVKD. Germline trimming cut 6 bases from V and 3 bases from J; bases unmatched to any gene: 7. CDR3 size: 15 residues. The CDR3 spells CAIRRTGGETDTQYF. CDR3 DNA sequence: TGTGCCATCAGAAGAACAGGGGGCGAAACAGATACGCAGTATTTT.

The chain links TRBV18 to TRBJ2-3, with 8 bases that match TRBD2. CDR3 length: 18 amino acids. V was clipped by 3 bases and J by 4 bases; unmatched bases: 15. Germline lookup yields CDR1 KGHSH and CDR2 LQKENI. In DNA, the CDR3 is TGTGCCAGCTCACCCCTCCCCATAAGCGGGAGCCCCCCAGATACGCAGTATTTT. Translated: CASSPLPISGSPPDTQYF.

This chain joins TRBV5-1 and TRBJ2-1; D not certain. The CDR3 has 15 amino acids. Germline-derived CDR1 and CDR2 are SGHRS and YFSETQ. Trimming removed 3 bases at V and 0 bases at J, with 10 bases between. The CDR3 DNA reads TGCGCCAGCAGCTACATTCGGAGCTCCTACAATGAGCAGTTCTTC. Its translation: CASSYIRSSYNEQFF.

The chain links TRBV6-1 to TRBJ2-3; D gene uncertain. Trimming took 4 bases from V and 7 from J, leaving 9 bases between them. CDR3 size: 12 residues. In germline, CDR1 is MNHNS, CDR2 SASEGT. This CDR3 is CASSVEGHTQYF. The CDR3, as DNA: TGTGCCAGCAGTGTAGAAGGACATACGCAGTATTTT.

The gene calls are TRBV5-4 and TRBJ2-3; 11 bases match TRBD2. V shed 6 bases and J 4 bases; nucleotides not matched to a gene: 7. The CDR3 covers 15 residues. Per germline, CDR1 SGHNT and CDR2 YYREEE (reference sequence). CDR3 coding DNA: TGTGCCAGCAACCCTAGCGGGAGGCCGCCAGATACGCAGTATTTT. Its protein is CASNPSGRPPDTQYF.

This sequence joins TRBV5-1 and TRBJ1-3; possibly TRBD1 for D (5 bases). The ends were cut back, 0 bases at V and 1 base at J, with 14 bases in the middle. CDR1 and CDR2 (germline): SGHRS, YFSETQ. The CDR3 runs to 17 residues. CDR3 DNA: TGCGCCAGCAGCTTGGGGAGCCAGGGTATGTCTGGAAACACCATATATTTT. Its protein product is CASSLGSQGMSGNTIYF.

The CDR3 DNA is TGTGCCAGCAGTTCCCGGACTAGCGGGGGTACCTACGAGCAGTACTTC. Amino acid sequence: CASSSRTSGGTYEQYF. V and J are TRBV6-5 and TRBJ2-7; 13 positions match TRBD2. This CDR3 spans 16 amino acids. V gave up 4 bases and J gave up 2 bases; unmatched junction bases: 5. CDR1 is MNHEY and CDR2 is SVGAGI in the germline V gene.

The CDR3 is CASSLNRVWTDTQYF. CDR3 nucleotides: TGTGCCAGCAGCCTGAACAGGGTTTGGACAGATACGCAGTATTTT. The chain carries TRBV5-5 and TRBJ2-3, with a weak D call TRBD1 (6 bases). CDR3 length equals 15 residues. CDR1 is SGHKS, CDR2 YYEKEE, per germline (reference sequence). V was trimmed by 4 bases and J by 3 bases, leaving 15 bases between them. The full variable domain, with the rest looked up from reference TRBV5-5 and TRBJ2-3, is DAGVTQSPTHLIKTRGQQVTLRCSPISGHKSVSWYQQVLGQGPQFIFQYYEKEERGRGNFPDRFSARQFPNYSSELNVNALLLGDSALYLCASSLNRVWTDTQYFGPGTRLTVL.

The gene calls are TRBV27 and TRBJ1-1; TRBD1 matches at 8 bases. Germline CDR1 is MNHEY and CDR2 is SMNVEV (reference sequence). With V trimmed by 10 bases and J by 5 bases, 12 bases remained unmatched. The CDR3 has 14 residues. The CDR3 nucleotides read TGTGCCAACAGGGGGAGATGGGCTTGTACTGAAGCTTTCTTT. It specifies CANRGRWACTEAFF.

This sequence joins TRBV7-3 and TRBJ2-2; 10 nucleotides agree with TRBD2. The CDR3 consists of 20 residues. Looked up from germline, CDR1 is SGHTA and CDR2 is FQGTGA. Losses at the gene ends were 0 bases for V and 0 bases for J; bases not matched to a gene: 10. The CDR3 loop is CASSLTGTSAPLANTGELFF. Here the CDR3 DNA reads TGTGCCAGCAGCTTAACGGGGACTAGCGCACCTCTCGCGAACACCGGGGAGCTGTTTTTT.

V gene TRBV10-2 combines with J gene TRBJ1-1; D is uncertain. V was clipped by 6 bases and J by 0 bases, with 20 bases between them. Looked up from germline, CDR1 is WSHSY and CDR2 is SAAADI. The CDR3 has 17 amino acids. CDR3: CASRTRGQRTMNTEAFF. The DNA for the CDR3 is TGCGCCAGCAGGACCAGAGGGCAGCGAACCATGAACACTGAAGCTTTCTTT.

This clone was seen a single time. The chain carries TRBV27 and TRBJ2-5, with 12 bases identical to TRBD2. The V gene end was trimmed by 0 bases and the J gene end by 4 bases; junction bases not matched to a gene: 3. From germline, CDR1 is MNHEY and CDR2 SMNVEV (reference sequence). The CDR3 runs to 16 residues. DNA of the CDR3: TGTGCCAGCAGTTTATCCGGACTAGCGGGAAGAGAGACCCAGTACTTC. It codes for CASSLSGLAGRETQYF.

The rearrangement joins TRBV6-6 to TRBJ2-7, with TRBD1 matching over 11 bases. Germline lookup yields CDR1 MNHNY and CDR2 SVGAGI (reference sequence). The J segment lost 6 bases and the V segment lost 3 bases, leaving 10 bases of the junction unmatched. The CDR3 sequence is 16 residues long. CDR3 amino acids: CASSYFPGQGAVEQYF. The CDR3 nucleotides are TGTGCCAGCAGTTATTTCCCCGGACAGGGGGCGGTCGAGCAGTACTTC.